This T cell receptor beta chain was sequenced in a study of T-cell memory formation after mild COVID-19. At the level of the study: Largely, TCR clusters stayed within a single donor. Broader study findings: Some responding clones appeared in pre-infection memory, suggesting cross-reactive memory joined. CD4/CD8 balance characterized clones contracting day 15 to 85, and CD4+ skew characterized later expanders. Contracting CD4+ clones sat mainly in CM and EM; CD8+ in EMRA.

This CDR3 is 10 amino acids long. Germline values: CDR1 DFQATT, CDR2 SNEGSKA (reference sequence). V was trimmed by 2 bases and J by 13 bases, leaving 11 bases between them. TCRdb analysed the 5' RACE reads with MiXCR anew, one entry per CDR3 protein. The sample yields more than 250,000 distinct CDR3 sequences, 16% seen once. This clonotype came up a few times. The antigen is undetermined. This receptor was obtained from a man aged 18 to 30 who had mild COVID-19 (a few samples of this study predate the infection). Cell type and time point are not known. The rearrangement links TRBV20-1 to TRBJ1-2; D call uncertain. Input material: PBMCs or a T cell subset sorted from them (not recorded which). The CDR3 sequence: CSARSGQATF. The CDR3 nucleotides read TGCAGTGCTAGATCTGGGCAGGCCACCTTC.